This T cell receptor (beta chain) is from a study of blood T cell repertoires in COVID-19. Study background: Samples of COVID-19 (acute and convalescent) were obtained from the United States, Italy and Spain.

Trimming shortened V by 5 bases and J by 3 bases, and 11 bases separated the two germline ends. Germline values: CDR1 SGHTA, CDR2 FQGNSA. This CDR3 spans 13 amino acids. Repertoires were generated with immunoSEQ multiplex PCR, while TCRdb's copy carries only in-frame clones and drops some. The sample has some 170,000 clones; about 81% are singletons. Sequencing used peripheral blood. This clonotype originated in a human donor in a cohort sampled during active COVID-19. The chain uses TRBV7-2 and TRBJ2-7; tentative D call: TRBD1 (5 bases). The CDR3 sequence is CASSADNFYEQYF. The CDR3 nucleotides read TGTGCCAGCAGCGCGGACAACTTCTACGAGCAGTACTTC.